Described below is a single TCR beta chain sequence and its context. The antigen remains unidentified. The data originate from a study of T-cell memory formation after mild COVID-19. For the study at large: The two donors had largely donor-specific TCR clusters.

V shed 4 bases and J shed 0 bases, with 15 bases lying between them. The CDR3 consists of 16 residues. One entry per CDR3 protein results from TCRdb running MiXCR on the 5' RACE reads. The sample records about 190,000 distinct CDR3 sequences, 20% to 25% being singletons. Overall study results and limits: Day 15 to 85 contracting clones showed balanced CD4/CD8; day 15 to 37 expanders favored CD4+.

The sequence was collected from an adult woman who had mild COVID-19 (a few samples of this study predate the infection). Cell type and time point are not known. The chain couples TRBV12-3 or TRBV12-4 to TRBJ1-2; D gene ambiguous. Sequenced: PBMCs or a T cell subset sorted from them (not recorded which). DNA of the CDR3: TGTGCCAGCAGTTCCTGGTCGGGCCAAGCTAACTATGGCTACACCTTC. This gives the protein CASSSWSGQANYGYTF.